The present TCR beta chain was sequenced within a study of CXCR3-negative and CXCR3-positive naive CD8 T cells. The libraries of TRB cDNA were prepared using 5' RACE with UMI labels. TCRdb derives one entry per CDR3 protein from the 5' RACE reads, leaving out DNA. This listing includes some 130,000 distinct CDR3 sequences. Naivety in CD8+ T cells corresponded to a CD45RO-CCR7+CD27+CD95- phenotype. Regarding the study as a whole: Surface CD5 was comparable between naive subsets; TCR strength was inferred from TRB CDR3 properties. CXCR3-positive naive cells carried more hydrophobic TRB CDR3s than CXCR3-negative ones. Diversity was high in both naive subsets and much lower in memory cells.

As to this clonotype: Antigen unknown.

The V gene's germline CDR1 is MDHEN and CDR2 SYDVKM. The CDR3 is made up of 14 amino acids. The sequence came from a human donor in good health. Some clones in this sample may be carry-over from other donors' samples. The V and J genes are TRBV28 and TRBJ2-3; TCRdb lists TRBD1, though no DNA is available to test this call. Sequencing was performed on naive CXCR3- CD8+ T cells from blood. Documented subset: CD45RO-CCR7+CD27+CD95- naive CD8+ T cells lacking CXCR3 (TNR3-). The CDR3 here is CASSPMGGPDTQYF.